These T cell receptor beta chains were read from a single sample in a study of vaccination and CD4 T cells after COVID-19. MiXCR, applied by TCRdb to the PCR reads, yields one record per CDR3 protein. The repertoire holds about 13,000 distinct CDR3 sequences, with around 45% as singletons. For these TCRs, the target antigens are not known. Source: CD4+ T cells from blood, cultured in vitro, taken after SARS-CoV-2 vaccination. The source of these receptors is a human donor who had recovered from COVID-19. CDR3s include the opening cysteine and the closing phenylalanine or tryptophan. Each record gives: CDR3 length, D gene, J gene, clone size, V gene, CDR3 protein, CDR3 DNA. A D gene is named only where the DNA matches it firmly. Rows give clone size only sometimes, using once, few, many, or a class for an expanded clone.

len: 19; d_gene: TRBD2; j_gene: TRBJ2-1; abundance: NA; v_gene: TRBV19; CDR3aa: CASSLLPGTSGGPYNEQFF; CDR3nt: TGTGCCAGTAGCCTTCTCCCCGGGACTAGCGGGGGACCTTACAATGAGCAGTTCTTC
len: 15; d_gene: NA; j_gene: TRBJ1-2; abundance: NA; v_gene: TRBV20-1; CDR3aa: CSASPIGRGGDGYTF; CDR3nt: TGCAGTGCTAGCCCGATAGGTAGGGGGGGAGATGGCTACACCTTC
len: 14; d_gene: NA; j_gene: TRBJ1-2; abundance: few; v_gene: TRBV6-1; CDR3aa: CASSEIDRDYGYTF; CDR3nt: TGTGCCAGCAGTGAAATTGACAGAGACTATGGCTACACCTTC
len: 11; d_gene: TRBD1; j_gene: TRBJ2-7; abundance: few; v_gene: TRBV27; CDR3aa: CASGTGYEQYF; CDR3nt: TGTGCCAGCGGGACAGGGTACGAGCAGTACTTC
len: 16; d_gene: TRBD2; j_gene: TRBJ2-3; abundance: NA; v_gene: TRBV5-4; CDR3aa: CASSLAGRGGTDTQYF; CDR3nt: TGTGCCAGCAGCTTGGCCGGGCGGGGAGGGACAGATACGCAGTATTTT
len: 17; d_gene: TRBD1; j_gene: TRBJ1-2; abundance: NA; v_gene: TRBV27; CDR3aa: CASRSPSDRGALSGYTF; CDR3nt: TGTGCCAGCAGATCCCCCTCCGACAGGGGAGCCTTAAGCGGCTACACCTTC
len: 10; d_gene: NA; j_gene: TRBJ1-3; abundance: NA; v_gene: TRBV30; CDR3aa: CAGEVDTIYF; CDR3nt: TGTGCCGGGGAGGTAGACACCATATATTTT
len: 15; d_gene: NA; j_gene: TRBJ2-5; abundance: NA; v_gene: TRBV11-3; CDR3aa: CASSLGGGAGGTQYF; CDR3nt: TGTGCCAGCAGCTTAGGAGGGGGGGCCGGCGGGACCCAGTACTTC
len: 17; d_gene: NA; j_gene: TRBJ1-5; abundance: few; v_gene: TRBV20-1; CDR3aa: CSARDWRDPGSNQPQHF; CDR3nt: TGCAGTGCTAGAGATTGGAGGGACCCGGGAAGCAATCAGCCCCAGCATTTT
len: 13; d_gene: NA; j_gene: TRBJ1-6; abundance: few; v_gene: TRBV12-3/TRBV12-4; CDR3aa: CASSPSPNSPLHF; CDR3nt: TGTGCCAGCAGCCCCTCGCCGAATTCACCCCTCCACTTT
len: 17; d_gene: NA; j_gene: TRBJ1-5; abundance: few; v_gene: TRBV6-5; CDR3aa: CASSYFGSRAGNQPQHF; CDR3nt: TGTGCCAGCAGTTATTTCGGCAGCCGGGCAGGGAATCAGCCCCAGCATTTT
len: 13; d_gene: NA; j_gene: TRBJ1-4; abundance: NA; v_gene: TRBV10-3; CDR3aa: CAISEGWNEKLFF; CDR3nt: TGTGCCATCAGTGAAGGGTGGAATGAAAAACTGTTTTTT
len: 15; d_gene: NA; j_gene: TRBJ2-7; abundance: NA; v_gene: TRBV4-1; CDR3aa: CASSPRAGGTYEQYF; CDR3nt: TGCGCCAGCAGCCCCCGTGCAGGGGGGACCTACGAGCAGTACTTC
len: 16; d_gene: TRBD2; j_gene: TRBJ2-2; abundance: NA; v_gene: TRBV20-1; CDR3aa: CSARVPGLAGSGELFF; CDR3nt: TGCAGTGCTAGGGTACCGGGACTAGCGGGATCCGGGGAGCTGTTTTTT
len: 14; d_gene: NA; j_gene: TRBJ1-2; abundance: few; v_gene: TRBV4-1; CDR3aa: CASSQDPGNYGYTF; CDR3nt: TGCGCCAGCAGCCAAGATCCAGGGAACTATGGCTACACCTTC
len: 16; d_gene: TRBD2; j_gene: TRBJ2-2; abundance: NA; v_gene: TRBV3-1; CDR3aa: CASSPLGTSGTGELFF; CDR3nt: TGTGCCAGCAGCCCCCTCGGAACTAGCGGCACCGGGGAGCTGTTTTTT
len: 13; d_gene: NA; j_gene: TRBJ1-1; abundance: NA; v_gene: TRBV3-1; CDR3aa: CASSQGGQIEAFF; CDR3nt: TGTGCCAGCAGCCAAGGCGGACAGATTGAAGCTTTCTTT
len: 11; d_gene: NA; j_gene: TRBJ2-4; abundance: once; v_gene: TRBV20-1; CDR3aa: CSAWTGDIQYF; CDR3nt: TGCAGTGCGTGGACTGGGGACATTCAGTACTTC
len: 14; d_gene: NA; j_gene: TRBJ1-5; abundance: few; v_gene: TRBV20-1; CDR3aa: CSARVQGGNQPQHF; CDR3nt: TGCAGTGCTAGGGTACAGGGAGGCAATCAGCCCCAGCATTTT
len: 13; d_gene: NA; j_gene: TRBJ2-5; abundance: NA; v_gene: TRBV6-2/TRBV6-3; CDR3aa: CASSQTRPETQYF; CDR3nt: TGTGCCAGCAGCCAAACCCGCCCAGAGACCCAGTACTTC
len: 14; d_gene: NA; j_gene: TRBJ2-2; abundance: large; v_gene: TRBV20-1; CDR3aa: CSASRATNTGELFF; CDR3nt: TGCAGTGCTAGTCGGGCGACAAACACCGGGGAGCTGTTTTTT
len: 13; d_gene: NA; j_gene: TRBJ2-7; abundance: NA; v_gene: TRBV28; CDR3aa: CASSLTQLYEQYF; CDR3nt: TGTGCCAGCAGTTTAACCCAACTCTACGAGCAGTACTTC
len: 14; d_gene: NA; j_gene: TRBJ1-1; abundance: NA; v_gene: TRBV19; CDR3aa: CASSIGGATTEAFF; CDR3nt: TGTGCCAGTAGTATAGGAGGAGCAACCACTGAAGCTTTCTTT
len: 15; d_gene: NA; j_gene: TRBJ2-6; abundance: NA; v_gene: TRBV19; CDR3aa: CASSITVAGANVLTF; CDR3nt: TGTGCCAGTAGTATAACCGTCGCTGGGGCCAACGTCCTGACTTTC
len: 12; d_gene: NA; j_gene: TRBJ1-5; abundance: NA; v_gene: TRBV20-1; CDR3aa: CSARGPNQPQHF; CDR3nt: TGCAGTGCTAGAGGCCCCAATCAGCCCCAGCATTTT
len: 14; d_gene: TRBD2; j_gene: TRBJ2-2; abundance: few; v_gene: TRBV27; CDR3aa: CASRLAENTGELFF; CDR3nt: TGTGCCAGCAGACTAGCGGAGAACACCGGGGAGCTGTTTTTT
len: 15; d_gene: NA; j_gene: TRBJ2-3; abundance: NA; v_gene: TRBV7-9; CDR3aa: CASSPGESSTDTQYF; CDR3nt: TGTGCCAGCAGCCCTGGCGAATCCAGCACAGATACGCAGTATTTT
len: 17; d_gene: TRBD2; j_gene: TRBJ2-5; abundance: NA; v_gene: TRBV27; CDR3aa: CASSLQGLAGRRETQYF; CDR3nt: TGTGCCAGCAGTCTCCAGGGACTAGCGGGACGTAGGGAGACCCAGTACTTC
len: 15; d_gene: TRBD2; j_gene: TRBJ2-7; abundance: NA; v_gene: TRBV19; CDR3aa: CASSIDSGSPNEQYF; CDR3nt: TGTGCCAGTAGTATAGATAGCGGGAGTCCCAACGAGCAGTACTTC
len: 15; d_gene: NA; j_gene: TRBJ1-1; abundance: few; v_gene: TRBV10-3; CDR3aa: CAISEYRVQNTEAFF; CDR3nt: TGTGCCATCAGTGAGTACAGGGTGCAAAACACTGAAGCTTTCTTT
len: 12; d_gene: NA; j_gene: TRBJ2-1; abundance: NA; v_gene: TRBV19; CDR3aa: CASSSDYYEQFF; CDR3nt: TGTGCCAGTAGTAGCGATTACTATGAGCAGTTCTTC
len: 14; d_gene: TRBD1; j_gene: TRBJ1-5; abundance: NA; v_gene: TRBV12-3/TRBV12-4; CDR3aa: CAGSPRGLGQPQHF; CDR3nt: TGTGCCGGCAGCCCGAGGGGGCTGGGTCAGCCCCAGCATTTT
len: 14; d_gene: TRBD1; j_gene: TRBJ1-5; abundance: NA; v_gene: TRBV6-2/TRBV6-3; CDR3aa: CASSYRGDNQPQHF; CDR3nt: TGTGCCAGCAGCTACAGGGGAGACAATCAGCCCCAGCATTTT
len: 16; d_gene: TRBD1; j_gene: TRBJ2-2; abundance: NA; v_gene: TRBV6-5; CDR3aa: CASSYLNRGNTGELFF; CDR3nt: TGTGCCAGCAGTTACCTGAACAGGGGGAACACCGGGGAGCTGTTTTTT
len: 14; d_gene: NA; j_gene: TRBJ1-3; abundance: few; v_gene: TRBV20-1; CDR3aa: CSARDTNSGNTIYF; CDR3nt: TGCAGTGCCCGGGACACTAACTCTGGAAACACCATATATTTT
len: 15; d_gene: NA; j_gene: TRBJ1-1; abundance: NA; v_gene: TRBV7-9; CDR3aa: CASSFSRKVNTEAFF; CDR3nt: TGTGCCAGCAGCTTTTCGAGGAAAGTGAACACTGAAGCTTTCTTT
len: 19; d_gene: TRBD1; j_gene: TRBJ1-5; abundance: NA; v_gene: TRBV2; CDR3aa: CASSLKPGQGHRGNQPQHF; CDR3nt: TGTGCCAGCAGCTTAAAGCCGGGACAGGGGCACAGGGGCAATCAGCCCCAGCATTTT
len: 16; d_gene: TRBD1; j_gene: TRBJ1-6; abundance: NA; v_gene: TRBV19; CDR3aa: CASSTTGTGIHSPLHF; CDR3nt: TGTGCCAGTAGTACAACCGGGACAGGGATCCATTCACCCCTCCACTTT
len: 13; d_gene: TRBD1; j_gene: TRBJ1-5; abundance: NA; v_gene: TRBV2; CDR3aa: CASRGQGTQPQHF; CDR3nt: TGTGCCAGCAGGGGACAGGGGACTCAGCCCCAGCATTTT
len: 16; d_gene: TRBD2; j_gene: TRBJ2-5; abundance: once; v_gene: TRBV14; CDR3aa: CASSQDVLAGKETQYF; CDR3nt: TGTGCCAGCAGCCAAGATGTCCTAGCGGGGAAAGAGACCCAGTACTTC
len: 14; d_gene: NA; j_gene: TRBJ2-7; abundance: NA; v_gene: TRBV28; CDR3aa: CASSLPSGSYEQYF; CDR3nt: TGTGCCAGCAGCCTCCCGAGCGGTTCCTACGAGCAGTACTTC
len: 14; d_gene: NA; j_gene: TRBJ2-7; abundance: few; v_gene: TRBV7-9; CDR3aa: CASSPETASYEQYF; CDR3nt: TGTGCCAGCAGCCCAGAGACAGCTTCCTACGAGCAGTACTTC
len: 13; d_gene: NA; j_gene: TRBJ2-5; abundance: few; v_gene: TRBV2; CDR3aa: CASGVERQETQYF; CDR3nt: TGTGCCAGCGGGGTAGAGAGGCAAGAGACCCAGTACTTC
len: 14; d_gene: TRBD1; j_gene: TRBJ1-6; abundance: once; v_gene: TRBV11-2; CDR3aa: CASSPDRGGSTLHF; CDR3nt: TGTGCCAGCAGCCCCGACAGGGGTGGTTCAACCCTCCACTTT
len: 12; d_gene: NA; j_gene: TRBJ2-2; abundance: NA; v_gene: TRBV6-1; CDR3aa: CASSRPTGELFF; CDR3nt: TGTGCCAGTTCCCGACCGACCGGGGAGCTGTTTTTT
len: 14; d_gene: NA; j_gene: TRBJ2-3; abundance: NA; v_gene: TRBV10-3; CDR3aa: CAATGRGNTDTQYF; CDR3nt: TGTGCCGCGACGGGCCGGGGGAACACAGATACGCAGTATTTT
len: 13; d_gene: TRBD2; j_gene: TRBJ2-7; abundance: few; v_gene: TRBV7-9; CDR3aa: CASSLSREGLEYF; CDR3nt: TGTGCCAGCAGCTTATCGCGGGAGGGCCTGGAGTACTTC
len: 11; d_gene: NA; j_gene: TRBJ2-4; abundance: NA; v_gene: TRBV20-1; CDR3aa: CSARPENIQYF; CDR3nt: TGCAGTGCTAGGCCAGAAAACATTCAGTACTTC
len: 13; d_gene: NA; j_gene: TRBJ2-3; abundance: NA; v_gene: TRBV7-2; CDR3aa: CASKLGVMDTQYF; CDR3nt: TGTGCCAGCAAACTAGGGGTAATGGATACGCAGTATTTT
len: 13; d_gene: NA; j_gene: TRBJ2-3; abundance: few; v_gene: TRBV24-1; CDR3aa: CATSDPAPDTQYF; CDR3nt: TGTGCCACCAGTGATCCAGCCCCAGATACGCAGTATTTT
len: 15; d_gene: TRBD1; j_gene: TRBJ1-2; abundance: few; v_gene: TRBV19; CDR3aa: CASSIGPGQGVGYTF; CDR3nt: TGTGCCAGTAGTATAGGGCCGGGACAGGGAGTGGGCTACACCTTC